The rows below give T cell receptor beta chains drawn from one sample of a study of blood T cell repertoires in COVID-19. Assay: immunoSEQ multiplex PCR; the TCRdb copy retains only in-frame clones and omits some. The sample carries about 83,000 clones, about 82% recorded once. Material for sequencing was peripheral blood. The origin of the receptors is a woman aged 80 or over with acute or convalescent COVID-19. Each CDR3 is given with its conserved first and last residue. The D gene is left open where the match is weak. Not every row has a clone size; where given, it reads once, few, many or a size class.

CASSPVGGARIGYTF TGTGCCAGCAGCCCCGTAGGAGGGGCCCGAATAGGCTACACCTTC . TRBJ1-2 TRBV6-5 .
CASSLASGGVHEQYF TGTGCCAGCAGCTTAGCTAGCGGGGGGGTTCACGAGCAGTACTTC TRBD2 TRBJ2-7 TRBV7-3 .
CATSPETGAAETQYF TGTGCCACGAGTCCCGAGACAGGGGCTGCGGAGACCCAGTACTTC TRBD1 TRBJ2-5 TRBV15 .
CASSPSGDGTQYF TGTGCCAGCTCACCTTCAGGGGATGGGACCCAGTACTTC . TRBJ2-5 TRBV18 .
CASSSDTGTGAASNQPQHF TGTGCCAGCAGCTCCGACACCGGGACAGGGGCAGCCAGCAATCAGCCCCAGCATTTT TRBD1 TRBJ1-5 TRBV7-9 .
CASSFRGNYGYTF TGTGCCAGCAGTTTCCGCGGAAACTATGGCTACACCTTC . TRBJ1-2 TRBV27 .
CASSPNRDTNEQFF TGTGCCAGCAGTCCAAACCGGGACACCAATGAGCAGTTCTTC . TRBJ2-1 TRBV6-2/TRBV6-3 .
CATSRELAGKLGTQYF TGTGCCACCAGCAGAGAACTAGCGGGAAAACTGGGGACCCAGTACTTC TRBD2 TRBJ2-5 TRBV15 .
CASSDNSGTQYF TGTGCCAGCAGTGACAATTCGGGTACGCAGTATTTT . TRBJ2-3 TRBV6-4 .
CASSPRDRPYEQYF TGTGCCAGCAGCCCCCGGGACAGACCCTACGAGCAGTACTTC TRBD1 TRBJ2-7 TRBV9 .
CASGRGTGYGYTF TGTGCCAGCGGGCGGGGGACTGGTTATGGCTACACCTTC . TRBJ1-2 TRBV6-5 .
CASSLPDRASEKLFF TGTGCCAGCAGCCTACCGGACAGGGCGTCGGAAAAACTGTTTTTT TRBD1 TRBJ1-4 TRBV25-1 .
CASTERGTGASSGNTIYF TGCGCCAGCACCGAACGAGGGACAGGAGCTAGCTCTGGAAACACCATATATTTT TRBD1 TRBJ1-3 TRBV10-2 .
CASSPQEGRLAEAFF TGTGCCAGCTCACCCCAGGAGGGAAGGTTAGCTGAAGCTTTCTTT . TRBJ1-1 TRBV18 .
CASSLTGTNYGYTF TGTGCCAGTAGCCTGACAGGTACAAACTATGGCTACACCTTC . TRBJ1-2 TRBV19 .
CASSYSSRLPDTQYF TGTGCCAGCAGTTACTCCTCACGACTGCCAGATACGCAGTATTTT . TRBJ2-3 TRBV6-2/TRBV6-3 .
CASSRIGGGTDTQYF TGTGCCAGCAGCCGCATCGGGGGGGGCACAGATACGCAGTATTTT TRBD2 TRBJ2-3 TRBV3-1/TRBV3-2 once
CASSSLAGGPSTDTQYF TGCGCCAGCAGCTCACTAGCGGGGGGGCCGAGCACAGATACGCAGTATTTT TRBD2 TRBJ2-3 TRBV5-1 .
CASGAGGVGELFF TGTGCCAGCGGTGCAGGGGGCGTCGGGGAGCTGTTTTTT TRBD1 TRBJ2-2 TRBV6-6 .
CASSSSGGASYEQYF TGTGCCAGTAGTTCTAGCGGGGGGGCCTCTTACGAGCAGTACTTC TRBD2 TRBJ2-7 TRBV19 .
CASRGGEKLFF TGTGCCAGCCGAGGGGGTGAAAAACTGTTTTTT . TRBJ1-4 TRBV6-1 .
CASSPGTGSYEQYF TGTGCCAGCAGCCCCGGGACAGGCTCCTACGAGCAGTACTTC TRBD1 TRBJ2-7 TRBV5-8 .
CASSIMTGGGYGYTF TGTGCCAGTAGTATAATGACAGGGGGCGGGTATGGCTACACCTTC TRBD1 TRBJ1-2 TRBV19 .
CASSGRDTQETQYF TGTGCCAGCAGCGGCCGGGACACACAAGAGACCCAGTACTTC . TRBJ2-5 TRBV9 .
CASSKSGLLSKKTQYF TGTGCCAGCAGCAAATCGGGACTTCTCTCGAAAAAGACCCAGTACTTC . TRBJ2-5 TRBV7-2 .
CASSPTPMTGGTGELFF TGCGCCAGCAGCCCTACTCCGATGACAGGTGGCACCGGGGAGCTGTTTTTT . TRBJ2-2 TRBV5-1 .
CATSRDTGTYNEQFF TGTGCCACCAGCAGAGATACAGGGACCTACAATGAGCAGTTCTTC . TRBJ2-1 TRBV15 .
CASSSPQQGFYGYTF TGTGCCAGCAGCTCCCCCCAACAGGGGTTCTATGGCTACACCTTC TRBD1 TRBJ1-2 TRBV5-8 .
CASSASTQTGNTIYF TGCGCCAGCAGTGCCTCGACACAAACTGGAAACACCATATATTTT . TRBJ1-3 TRBV10-1 .
CSVSLGQTNTEAFF TGCAGCGTTTCATTGGGACAAACTAACACTGAAGCTTTCTTT . TRBJ1-1 TRBV29-1 .
CASSPSGGWTDTQYF TGTGCCAGCAGCCCTAGCGGGGGGTGGACAGATACGCAGTATTTT TRBD2 TRBJ2-3 TRBV9 .
CASSYSGRESDYGYTF TGTGCCAGCAGTTACTCGGGCAGGGAATCTGACTATGGCTACACCTTC . TRBJ1-2 TRBV6-5 .
CASSYRSGGGTDTQYF TGTGCCAGCAGTTACCGGAGCGGGGGGGGCACAGATACGCAGTATTTT TRBD2 TRBJ2-3 TRBV6-5 .
CASSLGTRGADTQYF TGTGCCAGCAGCTTAGGAACTCGCGGCGCAGATACGCAGTATTTT . TRBJ2-3 TRBV11-3 .
CASRWGQSPQETQYF TGTGCCAGCAGGTGGGGACAGTCACCTCAAGAGACCCAGTACTTC TRBD1 TRBJ2-5 TRBV6-5 .
CASRVGVASGEQYF TGTGCCAGCCGGGTCGGGGTCGCGTCGGGGGAGCAGTACTTC . TRBJ2-7 TRBV9 .
CASTLYRGRETQYF TGTGCCAGCACCCTATACAGGGGGCGGGAGACCCAGTACTTC TRBD1 TRBJ2-5 TRBV3-1/TRBV3-2 .
CASSQARTGGSYEQYF TGCGCCAGCAGCCAGGCGAGGACAGGGGGGTCCTACGAGCAGTACTTC TRBD1 TRBJ2-7 TRBV4-3 .
CASSSGIESYTF TGTGCCAGCAGTTCCGGGATCGAAAGCTACACCTTC . TRBJ1-2 TRBV28 .
CASSPWDRDYSGANVLTF TGTGCCAGCTCACCTTGGGACAGAGATTACTCTGGGGCCAACGTCCTGACTTTC TRBD1 TRBJ2-6 TRBV18 .
CAWSVPGGGGANVLTF TGTGCCTGGAGTGTTCCAGGGGGCGGTGGGGCCAACGTCCTGACTTTC TRBD1 TRBJ2-6 TRBV30 .
CASSARTGGNTEAFF TGTGCCAGCAGCGCCCGGACAGGGGGGAACACTGAAGCTTTCTTT TRBD1 TRBJ1-1 TRBV2 .
CASSKDLMETGSNYGYTF TGTGCCAGCAGCAAAGACCTAATGGAGACAGGGAGTAACTATGGCTACACCTTC . TRBJ1-2 TRBV21-1 .
CAWSRRQGLIYEQYF TGTGCCTGGAGTCGCAGACAGGGTTTAATCTACGAGCAGTACTTC TRBD1 TRBJ2-7 TRBV30 .
CASSLAGLTGELFF TGTGCCAGCAGTCTGGCGGGGCTCACCGGGGAGCTGTTTTTT . TRBJ2-2 TRBV7-2 .
CASGNLAGKGGEQYF TGCGCCAGCGGAAACCTAGCGGGGAAGGGTGGGGAGCAGTACTTC TRBD2 TRBJ2-7 TRBV10-2 few
CASSALGQGVRNEQYF TGTGCCAGCAGCGCGCTGGGACAGGGGGTAAGAAACGAGCAGTACTTC TRBD1 TRBJ2-7 TRBV5-4 .
CSVEGGPGDTEAFF TGCAGCGTTGAAGGGGGGCCTGGCGACACTGAAGCTTTCTTT . TRBJ1-1 TRBV29-1 .
CASDGGGNTEAFF TGTGCGTCCGACGGGGGGGGAAACACTGAAGCTTTCTTT . TRBJ1-1 TRBV12-3/TRBV12-4 .
CASSPGGLHRTEAFF TGTGCCAGCAGCCCCGGGGGTTTGCATAGGACTGAAGCTTTCTTT . TRBJ1-1 TRBV11-2 .
CASSVAGARGNTIYF TGTGCCAGCAGCGTCGCGGGGGCGAGGGGAAACACCATATATTTT . TRBJ1-3 TRBV9 few
CATSRDSPTRPSYNEQFF TGTGCCACCAGCAGAGACTCCCCGACAAGACCCTCCTACAATGAGCAGTTCTTC . TRBJ2-1 TRBV15 .
CSVEGTSGGATSYNEQFF TGCAGCGTTGAGGGGACTAGCGGGGGGGCTACCTCCTACAATGAGCAGTTCTTC TRBD2 TRBJ2-1 TRBV29-1 .
CSSSFSGRNNEQFF TGCAGCTCCTCCTTTAGCGGGCGGAACAATGAGCAGTTCTTC TRBD2 TRBJ2-1 TRBV29-1 few